This T cell receptor (beta chain) was retrieved from a study of T cell responses to AZD1222 COVID-19 vaccine. Study-wide points: The span of vaccine-associated CD4 TCRs extended across spike, with dominance at 160-218 and 743-854. In a largely white British group with more females than males, clonal diversity was possibly underestimated. Just 5 to 7 AZD1222 recipients were seropositive at baseline. Repertoires were obtained only post-peak T cell response.

This CDR3 region has 15 residues. Germline V gene data show CDR1 as MNHEY and CDR2 as SVGAGI. The ends lost 6 bases at V and 0 bases at J; junction bases unmatched: 2. Produced via immunoSEQ multiplex PCR; TCRdb's table is partial and in-frame only. The repertoire holds some 150,000 clones, with 80% to 95% as singletons. A word on this clone: Its antigen is not known.

This TCR derives from an adult in good health. The rearrangement uses TRBV6-5 and TRBJ1-1, with 12 bases fitting TRBD1. This specimen consisted of peripheral blood, obtained on day 0 of AZD1222 vaccination. The DNA of the CDR3 is TGTGCCAGCAGGGGGACAGGGGGCATGAACACTGAAGCTTTCTTT. This encodes CASRGTGGMNTEAFF.